The next 19 T cell receptor beta chains were all read from a single sample in a study of regulatory and conventional T cells in RAG deficiency. Produced via immunoSEQ multiplex PCR; TCRdb's table is partial and in-frame only. This table holds fewer than 35,000 clones, 70% to 90% found once. This sample also belongs to another study, concerning regulatory T cells. That paper states: The PCR used 52 TRBV and 13 TRBJ primers.

The sample was CD8+ T cells sorted from blood. Receptors were obtained from a human donor in good health.

The table lists this clone with a count of one. V usage is TRBV19 and J usage is TRBJ1-2; TRBD1 might be the D (6 bases). There are 15 residues in the CDR3. Per the germline V gene, CDR1 is LNHDA and CDR2 is SQIVND (reference sequence). The V and J ends lost 3 bases and 2 bases respectively, with 13 bases between them. The CDR3 nucleotides are TGTGCCAGTAGTATGGTGACAGGCGACAACTATGGCTACACCTTC. This codes for CASSMVTGDNYGYTF.

The sample holds a few counts of this clone. The J gene is TRBJ2-1, the V gene TRBV6-1; 8 nucleotides line up with TRBD2. The CDR3 has 15 amino acids. CDR1 MNHNS and CDR2 SASEGT come from the germline V gene. V dropped 3 bases and J dropped 7; count of bases not matched to a gene: 8. This CDR3 reads CASSEVGGAGNEQFF. As DNA, the CDR3 is TGTGCCAGCAGTGAGGTCGGGGGGGCCGGGAATGAGCAGTTCTTC.

The chain joins TRBV30 to TRBJ2-5; D unclear. The V end was cut by 3 bases, the J end by 4 bases, with 9 bases between. CDR1 is GTSNPN and CDR2 is SVGIG in the germline V gene (reference sequence). The CDR3 spans 12 residues. CDR3 DNA: TGTGCCTGGAGGATGGGGTTAGAGACCCAGTACTTC. This gives the protein CAWRMGLETQYF.

The rearrangement links TRBV7-9 to TRBJ2-2, with 7 bases that match TRBD2. V lost 7 bases, J lost 4 bases, and 0 bases stayed unmatched. Per the germline V gene, CDR1 is SEHNR and CDR2 is FQNEAQ (reference sequence). This CDR3 comprises 12 residues. The CDR3 loop is CASIAGTGELFF. CDR3 in DNA: TGTGCCAGCATAGCGGGCACCGGGGAGCTGTTTTTT.

This clone was seen more than once but under ten times. This chain uses TRBV5-1 with TRBJ2-2; D is undetermined. Germline CDR1 is SGHRS and CDR2 is YFSETQ. With 0 bases removed from V and 4 bases from J, the gap between germline ends came to 7 bases. The CDR3 length is 14 residues. This CDR3 reads CASSLVKGTGELFF. The CDR3 nucleotides are TGCGCCAGCAGCTTGGTCAAGGGCACCGGGGAGCTGTTTTTT.

The chain uses TRBV28 and TRBJ1-5, with D possibly matching TRBD1 (6 bases). The CDR3 contains 14 residues. Trimming took 3 bases from V and 4 from J, leaving 10 bases between them. Germline CDR1 is MDHEN and CDR2 is SYDVKM. Here the CDR3 DNA reads TGTGCCAGCAGTTTGGGGGCGGAAAATCAGCCCCAGCATTTT. Translation: CASSLGAENQPQHF.

CDR3 bases: TGTGCCAGCAGCCCCGGACTTGTAGAGACCCAGTACTTC. Translating gives CASSPGLVETQYF. The rearrangement uses TRBV7-2 and TRBJ2-5; possibly TRBD2 for D (5 bases). The CDR3 consists of 13 residues. V lost 5 bases and J 4 bases, leaving 11 bases between the germline ends. CDR1 is SGHTA and CDR2 is FQGNSA in the germline V gene. Supplemented by reference TRBV7-2 and TRBJ2-5, the full variable domain reads GAGVSQSPSNKVTEKGKDVELRCDPISGHTALYWYRQSLGQGLEFLIYFQGNSAPDKSGLPSDRFSAERTGGSVSTLTIQRTQQEDSAVYLCASSPGLVETQYFGPGTRLLVL.

Only one count was recorded for this clone. This chain connects TRBV30 to TRBJ2-7, with 8 bases fitting TRBD2. This CDR3 has 14 residues. Germline loops: CDR1 GTSNPN, CDR2 SVGIG (reference sequence). After removal of 0 bases from V and 4 bases from J, the junction contained 5 bases not matched to a gene. The CDR3 region is CAWSVVSGMYEQYF. The CDR3, as DNA: TGTGCCTGGAGTGTGGTTAGCGGGATGTACGAGCAGTACTTC.

This rearrangement joins TRBV28 to TRBJ1-5; no reliable D call. Germline CDR1 is MDHEN and CDR2 is SYDVKM. The V end lost 6 bases, the J end lost 4 bases, and 13 bases lay between the germline ends. The CDR3 loop spans 14 amino acids. This CDR3 reads CASSQINGNQPQHF. For the CDR3, the DNA is TGTGCCAGCAGCCAGATTAATGGTAATCAGCCCCAGCATTTT.

The chain has TRBV7-9 and TRBJ2-1, with 10 positions matching TRBD2. After removal of 5 bases from V and 6 bases from J, the junction contained 7 bases not matched to a gene. The germline V gene encodes CDR1 SEHNR and CDR2 FQNEAQ (reference sequence). The CDR3 is made up of 15 amino acids. The CDR3 nucleotides read TGTGCCAGCAGCGACAGCGGGGGGGTCGTCAATGAGCAGTTCTTC. Encoded protein: CASSDSGGVVNEQFF.

The V and J genes are TRBV5-1 and TRBJ1-2; D ambiguous. This CDR3 contains 12 residues. Germline-derived CDR1 and CDR2 are SGHRS and YFSETQ. V lost 4 bases and J lost 6, with 10 bases in between. DNA for the CDR3: TGCGCCAGCAGCCCGGTTAGTCATGGCTACACCTTC. This gives the protein CASSPVSHGYTF.

This chain joins TRBV15 and TRBJ1-2, with D unresolved. The V gene's germline CDR1 is LNHNV and CDR2 YYDKDF (reference sequence). V was clipped by 0 bases and J by 5 bases, with 4 bases between them. This CDR3 spans 12 amino acids. In DNA form, the CDR3 reads TGTGCCACCAGCAGAGATATATATGGCTACACCTTC. The encoded protein is CATSRDIYGYTF.

The genes are TRBV9 and TRBJ2-7; no clear D. The CDR3 runs to 13 residues. The V end lost 3 bases, the J end lost 7 bases, and 14 bases lay between the germline ends. The V gene's germline CDR1 is SGDLS and CDR2 YYNGEE. The CDR3 DNA follows: TGTGCCAGCAGCGACCCCCTTGAGTCGGAGCAGTACTTC. This sequence encodes CASSDPLESEQYF.

The genes are TRBV2 and TRBJ2-5; 11 bases map to TRBD1. The closer fit of TRBJ2-7 to the DNA end suggests the J call may be wrong. Per germline, CDR1 SNHLY and CDR2 FYNNEI. The CDR3 totals 15 residues. The CDR3: CASSVDRGRWYEQYF. CDR3 nucleotide sequence: TGTGCCAGCAGTGTGGACAGGGGGCGATGGTACGAGCAGTACTTC.

This sequence joins TRBV7-6 and TRBJ2-5, with TRBD2 matching 10 bases. The CDR3 contains 17 residues. Trimming took 5 bases from V and 5 from J; bases not matched to a gene: 14. The germline V gene encodes CDR1 SGHVS and CDR2 FNYEAQ. CDR3 amino acids: CASSPQLAGTTRETQYF. CDR3 nucleotide sequence: TGTGCCAGCAGCCCCCAACTAGCGGGGACCACTCGGGAGACCCAGTACTTC.

The rearrangement joins TRBV7-9 to TRBJ1-4; the D gene is possibly TRBD1 (5 bases). This CDR3 is built from 16 residues. CDR1 is SEHNR, CDR2 FQNEAQ, per germline (reference sequence). V was shortened by 2 bases and J by 3 bases, with 13 bases between the two germline ends. Written as DNA, the CDR3 is TGTGCCAGCAGCTTAAGTGGGGGATCCGCTAATGAAAAACTGTTTTTT. This sequence encodes CASSLSGGSANEKLFF.

In its sample, this clone was seen once. The chain carries TRBV18 and TRBJ1-2; no firm D call. The germline V and J ends were trimmed by 5 bases and 1 base, with 11 bases remaining between them. The CDR3 sequence is 14 residues long. In germline, CDR1 is KGHSH, CDR2 LQKENI. The CDR3 nucleotides read TGTGCCAGCTCATCCACTAGGGATAACTATGGCTACACCTTC. It encodes CASSSTRDNYGYTF.

This clone was seen a single time. This chain links TRBV6-5 with TRBJ1-2; D call uncertain. Germline V gene data show CDR1 as MNHEY and CDR2 as SVGAGI. CDR3 size: 12 residues. The V end lost 8 bases, the J end lost 8 bases, and 15 bases lay between the germline ends. The CDR3 sequence is CASGLGFSGYTF. Written as DNA, the CDR3 is TGTGCCAGCGGACTCGGGTTTTCGGGCTACACCTTC.

V gene TRBV5-1 combines with J gene TRBJ1-1; D is undetermined. V lost 0 bases and J lost 8, with 8 bases in between. The CDR3 totals 12 residues. Germline V gene sequence: CDR1 SGHRS, CDR2 YFSETQ. This CDR3 is CASSLVGREAFF. For the CDR3, the DNA is TGCGCCAGCAGCTTGGTAGGGAGGGAAGCTTTCTTT.